These 10 T cell receptor beta chains were sequenced from one sample in a study of T cell repertoires in cytomegalovirus infection. TCRdb ran MiXCR on the reads and lists one entry per CDR3 protein. Of approximately 470,000 distinct CDR3 sequences in the sample, about 44% were seen once. No antigen has been identified for these receptors. Here the sequenced sample was cultured PBMCs, taken from culture after CMV antigen stimulation. All receptors come from a human donor in good health (CMV status not recorded). Some clones in this sample may be carry-over from other donors' samples.

V and J are TRBV7-2 and TRBJ2-7, with D perhaps TRBD2 (7 bases). Germline-derived CDR1 and CDR2 are SGHTA and FQGNSA. The CDR3 contains 15 residues. The V and J ends lost 5 bases and 4 bases respectively, with 18 bases between them. The CDR3 loop reads CASSLGGGSWYEQYF. CDR3 sequence (DNA): TGTGCCAGCAGCCTGGGGGGCGGGAGTTGGTACGAGCAGTACTTC.

The rearrangement joins TRBV2 to TRBJ2-1; D ambiguous. Germline values: CDR1 SNHLY, CDR2 FYNNEI. The CDR3 loop spans 12 amino acids. V was clipped by 8 bases and J by 6 bases, with 11 bases between them. CDR3 residues: CASGKLANEQFF. The CDR3 nucleotides are TGTGCCAGCGGGAAGTTGGCCAATGAGCAGTTCTTC.

The rearrangement links TRBV2 to TRBJ2-7; D remains unclear. The germline V gene has CDR1 SNHLY and CDR2 FYNNEI. This CDR3 is 14 amino acids long. V lost 6 bases and J lost 5, with 17 bases in between. CDR3 sequence: CASRRKALVNEQYF. CDR3 bases: TGTGCCAGCAGGAGAAAGGCGCTAGTGAACGAGCAGTACTTC.

V is TRBV3-1 and J is TRBJ1-6; D is unclear. The V gene lost 3 bases and the J gene lost 8 bases, with 5 bases spanning the gap. The CDR3 covers 12 residues. Germline-derived CDR1 and CDR2 are LGHDT and YNNKEL (reference sequence). The CDR3 loop reads CASSQEDSPLHF. The CDR3 bases are TGTGCCAGCAGCCAGGAAGATTCACCCCTCCACTTT.

The chain joins TRBV18 to TRBJ2-7; either TRBD1 or TRBD2 may fit D (5 bases each). Trimming cost V 3 bases and J 4 bases, with 16 bases left between them. The CDR3 is 15 amino acids. CDR1 and CDR2 (germline): KGHSH, LQKENI. This CDR3 is CASSPGRGPTYEQYF. The CDR3 region has the DNA TGTGCCAGCTCACCGGGACGAGGGCCAACGTACGAGCAGTACTTC. Full variable domain (remainder filled in from reference TRBV18 and TRBJ2-7): NAGVMQNPRHLVRRRGQEARLRCSPMKGHSHVYWYRQLPEEGLKFMVYLQKENIIDESGMPKERFSAEFPKEGPSILRIQQVVRGDSAAYFCASSPGRGPTYEQYFGPGTRLTVT.

The chain employs TRBV4-1 and TRBJ2-1, with a possible D match to TRBD2 (5 bases). Germline CDR1 reads MGHRA; CDR2 reads YSYEKL. Between the trimmed V and J ends, which lost 0 bases and 3 bases, there was a span of 15 bases. This CDR3 is 17 amino acids long. The CDR3 reads CASSQEGLRSSYNEQFF. The CDR3 nucleotides read TGCGCCAGCAGCCAAGAAGGACTTCGCTCTAGCTACAATGAGCAGTTCTTC.

This clonotype was observed a single time. The chain links TRBV15 to TRBJ2-3; TRBD2 might be the D (6 bases). Per the germline V gene, CDR1 is LNHNV and CDR2 is YYDKDF (reference sequence). V lost 3 bases and J 4 bases, leaving 11 bases between the germline ends. There are 14 residues in the CDR3. CDR3 residues: CATSRTSKSDTQYF. The CDR3 nucleotides are TGTGCCACCAGCAGGACTAGTAAGTCAGATACGCAGTATTTT.

The J gene is TRBJ2-3, the V gene TRBV12-3 or TRBV12-4; D call uncertain. With 5 bases removed from V and 2 bases from J, the gap between germline ends came to 11 bases. This CDR3 region has 14 residues. The CDR3 loop reads CASSPSATTDTQYF. Here the CDR3 DNA reads TGTGCCAGCAGTCCATCCGCGACCACAGATACGCAGTATTTT.

The V gene is TRBV28, the J gene TRBJ2-3; 7 bases are shared with TRBD1. V gave up 3 bases and J gave up 7 bases; unmatched junction bases: 1. The CDR3 length is 12 residues. Per germline, CDR1 MDHEN and CDR2 SYDVKM. CDR3 sequence reads: CASSFRGYTQYF. CDR3 sequence (DNA): TGTGCCAGCAGTTTCAGGGGGTATACGCAGTATTTT.

This clonotype came up a few times. The chain carries TRBV12-5 and TRBJ2-7, with 13 bases matching TRBD2. V shed 3 bases, J shed 5 bases, and the junction held 16 bases outside the gene matches. The CDR3 loop spans 19 amino acids. Germline loops: CDR1 LGHNT, CDR2 FRNRAP. The CDR3 coding sequence is TGTGCTAGTGGTTTCTATCGCGGACTAGCGGGAGATGGGGAGAACGAGCAGTACTTC. Its translation is CASGFYRGLAGDGENEQYF.